This T cell receptor (beta chain) was captured in a study of T cells in Graves' hyperthyroidism and ophthalmopathy. Looking at the study overall: It was at initial diagnosis, before any treatment, that peripheral blood was collected.

This clonotype was seen more than once but under ten times. Its antigen is not known. The ends were cut back, 1 base at V and 6 bases at J, with 7 bases in the middle. Germline lookup yields CDR1 LGHNA and CDR2 YNFKEQ. This CDR3 is built from 13 residues. Overall study results and limits: The majority of expanded thyroid clonotypes above 0.001 also appeared in blood.

Researchers amplified the TCR beta CDR3 regions from RNA transcripts. Researchers ran a first-round RT-PCR on the TCR CDR3 using the HTBI primer set. TCRdb called the multiplex PCR reads again in MiXCR, with one record for every CDR3 protein. The repertoire holds about 600,000 distinct CDR3 sequences, with approximately 14% as singletons. PBMCs were derived from 10 ml fresh peripheral blood. The receptor was derived from a woman in her forties or fifties with Graves' ophthalmopathy. The chain is built from TRBV4-2 and TRBJ1-5; D call uncertain. The material sequenced was blood. The CDR3 nucleotides read TGTGCCAGCAGCCAAGGAGGCATTCAGCCCCAGCATTTT. Its translation is CASSQGGIQPQHF.